These 32 T cell receptor beta chains came from one sample sequenced in a study of blood T cell repertoires in COVID-19. This table comes from immunoSEQ multiplex PCR, and its TCRdb copy is limited to in-frame clones, with some not included. The table has about 39,000 clones, approximately 96% seen once; the top ten hold approximately 4.1%. The material sequenced was peripheral blood. The receptors were sampled from a human donor with active COVID-19. The donor label of this sample is uncertain.

This clone occurred once. Here the CDR3 reads CASSLDGGRTDTQYF. The CDR3 bases are TGCGCCAGCAGCTTGGATGGGGGCCGCACAGATACGCAGTATTTT. This chain connects TRBV5-1 to TRBJ2-3, with TRBD1 as a possible D gene (6 bases). V lost 0 bases and J lost 1, with 9 bases in between. Germline V gene lookup returns CDR1 SGHRS and CDR2 YFSETQ. This CDR3 has 15 residues.

J is TRBJ2-2 and V is TRBV5-5, with 13 bases aligning to TRBD2. Losses at the gene ends were 4 bases for V and 8 bases for J; bases not matched to a gene: 8. This CDR3 comprises 16 residues. Germline V CDR1 and CDR2: SGHKS, YYEKEE (reference sequence). CDR3 in DNA: TGTGCCAGCAGCCCCACGGGGACTAGCGGGACAGGGGAGCTGTTTTTT. Its translation is CASSPTGTSGTGELFF.

Of note for this clone: One junction end does not reproduce the germline sequence, and a read error may be involved. The V gene is TRBV18, the J gene TRBJ2-7; 7 bases align to TRBD2. Germline CDR1 KGHSH, CDR2 LQKENI. The CDR3 is 14 residues long. The CDR3 here is CASSPPGLTYEQYF. CDR3 nucleotide sequence: TGTGCCAGCTCTCCACCGGGACTAACCTACGAGCAGTACTTC.

The chain combines TRBV6-6 with TRBJ2-7, with 7 nucleotides matching TRBD1. The CDR3 consists of 15 residues. J lost 0 bases, V lost 7 bases, and 9 bases had no gene match. Looked up from germline, CDR1 is MNHNY and CDR2 is SVGAGI (reference sequence). CDR3 residues: CASTKTGTVSYEQYF. CDR3 sequence (DNA): TGTGCCAGCACTAAGACCGGGACAGTCTCCTACGAGCAGTACTTC.

The rearrangement uses TRBV4-1 and TRBJ2-2, with no clear D. Looked up from germline, CDR1 is MGHRA and CDR2 is YSYEKL. Trimming cost V 0 bases and J 1 base, with 9 bases left between them. This CDR3 is built from 16 residues. The CDR3 coding sequence is TGCGCCAGCAGCCAAGATGGTCGCAGGAACACCGGGGAGCTGTTTTTT. It is translated as CASSQDGRRNTGELFF.

CDR3 in DNA: TGCGCCAGCAGCTTGAAGGGGGACAGAGCGACCTACGAGCAGTACTTC. This encodes CASSLKGDRATYEQYF. The chain employs TRBV5-1 and TRBJ2-7, with 7 bases that match TRBD1. The CDR3 is 16 residues long. The ends lost 1 base at V and 2 bases at J; junction bases unmatched: 9. Germline V gene data show CDR1 as SGHRS and CDR2 as YFSETQ.

This chain joins TRBV5-5 and TRBJ2-7; D is possibly TRBD1 (6 bases). Germline V lookup: CDR1 SGHKS, CDR2 YYEKEE (reference sequence). V gave up 4 bases and J gave up 3 bases, with 11 bases separating them. The length of the CDR3 is 13 residues. In DNA, the CDR3 is TGTGCCAGCAGCCCCCGGGACATCTACGAGCAGTACTTC. Protein product: CASSPRDIYEQYF.

The chain joins TRBV4-2 to TRBJ2-3; TRBD2 matches at 7 bases. Germline CDR1 reads LGHNA; CDR2 reads YNFKEQ. The CDR3 is made up of 18 amino acids. Germline trimming cut 1 base from V and 4 bases from J; bases unmatched to any gene: 14. For the CDR3, the DNA is TGTGCCAGCAGCCAAGCTGTAGAAACCTGGGGGGGACCAGATACGCAGTATTTT. This codes for CASSQAVETWGGPDTQYF.

The chain couples TRBV11-2 to TRBJ2-7; weak D call: TRBD1 (6 bases). This CDR3 has 15 residues. Germline-derived CDR1 and CDR2 are SGHAT and FQNNGV. Deletions cut 2 bases from V and 4 bases from J, with 15 bases between. This CDR3 reads CASSLPYRAEYEQYF. The CDR3 region has the DNA TGTGCCAGCAGCTTACCCTACAGGGCGGAGTACGAGCAGTACTTC. Filled out from reference TRBV11-2 and TRBJ2-7, the complete variable domain reads EAGVAQSPRYKIIEKRQSVAFWCNPISGHATLYWYQQILGQGPKLLIQFQNNGVVDDSQLPKDRFSAERLKGVDSTLKIQPAKLEDSAVYLCASSLPYRAEYEQYFGPGTRLTVT.

V usage is TRBV2 and J usage is TRBJ2-3, with 8 bases aligning to TRBD1. V lost 7 bases, J lost 3 bases, and 6 bases stayed unmatched. Germline V gene lookup returns CDR1 SNHLY and CDR2 FYNNEI. There are 14 residues in the CDR3. The CDR3 coding sequence is TGTGCCAGCAATCAGGGGGCGAGAACAGATACGCAGTATTTT. As protein: CASNQGARTDTQYF.

The rearrangement joins TRBV14 to TRBJ2-2; 7 positions match TRBD1. J lost 6 bases, V lost 4 bases, and 5 bases had no gene match. Germline CDR1 reads SGHDN; CDR2 reads FVKESK. This CDR3 is built from 14 residues. The CDR3 DNA is TGTGCCAGCAGCCGTGACAGGGTAGCCGGGGAGCTGTTTTTT. This codes for CASSRDRVAGELFF.

The sample holds one count of this clone. V and J are TRBV4-1 and TRBJ1-4; 9 nucleotides match TRBD1. The ends lost 4 bases at V and 4 bases at J; junction bases unmatched: 7. Germline V gives CDR1 MGHRA, CDR2 YSYEKL. The CDR3 spans 16 residues. CDR3 region: CASSLQPDRGNEKLFF. CDR3 nucleotides: TGCGCCAGCAGCCTTCAACCGGACAGGGGTAATGAAAAACTGTTTTTT.

The chain is built from TRBV27 and TRBJ2-7, with TRBD2 identical over 13 bases. The CDR3 length is 16 residues. Germline-derived CDR1 and CDR2 are MNHEY and SMNVEV (reference sequence). After removal of 4 bases from V and 2 bases from J, the junction contained 5 bases not matched to a gene. CDR3: CASSSRTSGGPYEQYF. The DNA of the CDR3 is TGTGCCAGCAGTTCGCGGACTAGCGGGGGTCCCTACGAGCAGTACTTC.

The V call is TRBV3-1 (or the pseudogene TRBV3-2), the J call TRBJ1-5, with 7 bases matching TRBD1. The CDR3 has 14 residues. Germline V gives CDR1 LGHDT, CDR2 YNNKEL (reference sequence). V gave up 8 bases and J gave up 4 bases; unmatched junction bases: 8. The CDR3 DNA reads TGTGCCAGCGCCGGGACAGCTGATAATCAGCCCCAGCATTTT. Amino acid sequence: CASAGTADNQPQHF.

This clone was picked up a small number of times. The sample carries other DNA sequences with the same CDR3. This chain uses TRBV29-1 with TRBJ2-3, with TRBD2 matching over 13 bases. Germline-derived CDR1 and CDR2 are SQVTM and ANQGSEA. The CDR3 has 15 residues. The V gene end was trimmed by 6 bases and the J gene end by 0 bases; junction bases not matched to a gene: 3. The CDR3 DNA follows: TGCAGCGTCGGGACTAGCGGGGTGAGCACAGATACGCAGTATTTT. Protein: CSVGTSGVSTDTQYF.

The chain is built from TRBV6-5 and TRBJ1-2, with 11 bases matching TRBD1. The V segment lost 6 bases and the J segment 5 bases; nucleotides outside the gene matches: 8. Germline CDR1 MNHEY, CDR2 SVGAGI. The CDR3 sequence is 15 residues long. CDR3 DNA sequence: TGTGCCAGCAGACCAGGGACAGGGGGTTCATATGGCTACACCTTC. Translating gives CASRPGTGGSYGYTF.

This chain links TRBV5-1 with TRBJ1-2, with D possibly matching TRBD1 (6 bases). Germline-derived CDR1 and CDR2 are SGHRS and YFSETQ. V was clipped by 0 bases and J by 2 bases, with 11 bases between them. CDR3 size: 15 residues. The CDR3: CASSLDRDVNYGYTF. The CDR3 bases are TGCGCCAGCAGCTTGGACAGGGACGTGAACTATGGCTACACCTTC.

This chain links TRBV5-5 with TRBJ2-3, with 10 bases aligning to TRBD1. The V and J ends lost 4 bases and 3 bases, in that order; junction bases with no gene match: 14. The CDR3 has 18 amino acids. Germline-derived CDR1 and CDR2 are SGHKS and YYEKEE (reference sequence). The CDR3 DNA is TGTGCCAGCAGCCCGACCCCCCAGACAGGGGGCAAAACAGATACGCAGTATTTT. It translates to CASSPTPQTGGKTDTQYF. Looking up the rest from reference TRBV5-5 and TRBJ2-3 gives the full variable domain: DAGVTQSPTHLIKTRGQQVTLRCSPISGHKSVSWYQQVLGQGPQFIFQYYEKEERGRGNFPDRFSARQFPNYSSELNVNALLLGDSALYLCASSPTPQTGGKTDTQYFGPGTRLTVL.

This clone was observed a single time. The gene calls are TRBV5-8 and TRBJ1-4; D not resolved. Per germline, CDR1 SGHTS and CDR2 YDEGEE. With 4 bases removed from V and 8 bases from J, the gap between germline ends came to 12 bases. The CDR3 extends over 13 amino acids. The CDR3 spells CASSRRVREKLFF. Written as DNA, the CDR3 is TGTGCCAGCAGCAGACGGGTTAGGGAAAAACTGTTTTTT.

The V call is TRBV18, the J call TRBJ2-1, with a tentative D call TRBD2 (6 bases). This CDR3 comprises 15 residues. Trimming shortened V by 6 bases and J by 2 bases, and 14 bases separated the two germline ends. The germline gives CDR1 KGHSH, CDR2 LQKENI. CDR3: CASSPGRPAYNEQFF. In DNA, the CDR3 is TGTGCCAGCTCCCCAGGGAGGCCAGCCTACAATGAGCAGTTCTTC.

V gene TRBV23-1 combines with J gene TRBJ2-3; a weak D match, TRBD1 (6 bases). TRBV23-1 counts as an open reading frame of uncertain function. The CDR3 sequence is 15 residues long. Trimming stripped 8 bases from V and 3 bases from J, with 18 bases between. CDR3 protein: CASGPVRTETDTQYF. DNA of the CDR3: TGCGCCAGCGGCCCGGTCAGGACAGAAACAGATACGCAGTATTTT.

This chain connects TRBV5-1 to TRBJ2-5; no clear D. CDR3 length: 14 residues. Trimming took 2 bases from V and 0 from J, leaving 8 bases between them. CDR1 is SGHRS and CDR2 is YFSETQ in the germline V gene. The CDR3 region is CASSLGANQETQYF. The CDR3 nucleotides are TGCGCCAGCAGCTTAGGAGCCAACCAAGAGACCCAGTACTTC.

The chain uses TRBV19 and TRBJ2-5, with D perhaps TRBD1 (5 bases). Germline CDR1 is LNHDA and CDR2 is SQIVND (reference sequence). The CDR3 length is 14 residues. Deletions cut 3 bases from V and 2 bases from J, with 10 bases between. The CDR3 sequence: CASSILGPQETQYF. DNA of the CDR3: TGTGCCAGTAGTATCCTGGGGCCGCAAGAGACCCAGTACTTC.

J is TRBJ2-5 and V is TRBV7-9; possible D gene TRBD2, 6 bases. Germline V gene data show CDR1 as SEHNR and CDR2 as FQNEAQ (reference sequence). The CDR3 extends over 16 amino acids. V lost 1 base to trimming and J lost 7 bases, with 19 bases between them. The CDR3 spells CASSLEVTSRGGTQYF. The CDR3 DNA reads as TGTGCCAGCAGCTTAGAAGTAACGTCTAGGGGAGGGACCCAGTACTTC.

This clone appeared a single time. V usage is TRBV19 and J usage is TRBJ1-2; D not certain. In germline, CDR1 is LNHDA, CDR2 SQIVND (reference sequence). The CDR3 is made up of 11 amino acids. Trimming took off 7 bases at V and 7 bases at J, with 10 bases between the two ends. The CDR3 loop reads CASTGTLGYTF. DNA for the CDR3: TGTGCCAGTACAGGAACGCTTGGCTACACCTTC.

This chain links TRBV27 with TRBJ2-5; the match to TRBD1 covers 10 bases. The V segment lost 5 bases and the J segment 5 bases; nucleotides outside the gene matches: 11. CDR3 size: 16 residues. The germline V gene has CDR1 MNHEY and CDR2 SMNVEV (reference sequence). The CDR3 sequence: CASSPSTGGMWETQYF. CDR3 in DNA: TGTGCCAGCAGTCCATCGACAGGGGGCATGTGGGAGACCCAGTACTTC.

The V and J genes are TRBV6-4 and TRBJ2-1, with TRBD2 as a possible D gene (6 bases). Germline CDR1 MRHNA, CDR2 SNTAGT. Deletions cut 4 bases from V and 6 bases from J, with 10 bases between. The CDR3 loop spans 13 amino acids. The CDR3 nucleotides are TGTGCCAGCAGTGTGGAGGGGAGCAATGAGCAGTTCTTC. Translation: CASSVEGSNEQFF.

The chain links TRBV5-1 to TRBJ2-7; tentative D call: TRBD2 (5 bases). V lost 4 bases and J lost 2, with 10 bases in between. Germline CDR1 is SGHRS and CDR2 is YFSETQ. The CDR3 length is 13 residues. CDR3 loop: CASSEGATYEQYF. The DNA for the CDR3 is TGCGCCAGCAGCGAGGGAGCCACCTACGAGCAGTACTTC.

This chain joins TRBV6-4 and TRBJ2-2; 8 bases are a match to TRBD2. Germline trimming cut 5 bases from V and 5 bases from J; bases unmatched to any gene: 7. This CDR3 has 15 amino acids. Germline V gives CDR1 MRHNA, CDR2 SNTAGT. CDR3 coding DNA: TGTGCCAGCAGTCAAAGCGGGAGAGGGACCGGGGAGCTGTTTTTT. Amino acid sequence: CASSQSGRGTGELFF.

The rearrangement links TRBV19 to TRBJ2-2, with D tentatively TRBD1 (5 bases). V was clipped by 5 bases and J by 5 bases, with 15 bases between them. Germline V gene lookup returns CDR1 LNHDA and CDR2 SQIVND (reference sequence). This CDR3 has 15 amino acids. CDR3 region: CASSEGRVGTGELFF. As DNA, the CDR3 is TGTGCCAGTAGTGAAGGCAGGGTTGGAACCGGGGAGCTGTTTTTT.

In its sample, this clone was seen a few times. The CDR3 nucleotides are TGCGCCAGCAGCCTGGAAGGACAGGCCTCCCCCTTCGACGGCTACACCTTC. Translation gives CASSLEGQASPFDGYTF. The chain is built from TRBV5-1 and TRBJ1-2, with 7 bases lining up with TRBD1. Germline trimming cut 4 bases from V and 8 bases from J; bases unmatched to any gene: 20. The CDR3 length is 17 residues. CDR1 and CDR2 from the germline V gene are SGHRS and YFSETQ.

With regard to this clone: At one end the junction does not follow the germline gene, possibly because of a read error. This sequence joins TRBV7-7 and TRBJ2-3; 9 bases align to TRBD2. Per the germline V gene, CDR1 is SSHAT and CDR2 is FNYEAQ (reference sequence). The CDR3 has 16 amino acids. The CDR3 here is CASSLRVAGAVDTQYF. In DNA form, the CDR3 reads TGTGCTAGCAGCTTACGGGTAGCGGGAGCGGTAGATACGCAGTATTTT.